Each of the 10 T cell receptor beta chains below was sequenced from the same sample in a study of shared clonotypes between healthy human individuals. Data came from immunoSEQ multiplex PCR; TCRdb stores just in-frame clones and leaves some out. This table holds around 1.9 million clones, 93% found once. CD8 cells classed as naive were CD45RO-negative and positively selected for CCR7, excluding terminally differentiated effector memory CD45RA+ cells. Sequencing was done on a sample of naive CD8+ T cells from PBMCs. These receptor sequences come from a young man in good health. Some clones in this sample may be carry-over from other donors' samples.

The CDR3 DNA follows: TGTGCCAGCACCGGATACTCCTACGAGCAGTACTTC. This encodes CASTGYSYEQYF. The chain joins TRBV28 to TRBJ2-7; D not resolved. The V gene lost 7 bases and the J gene lost 0 bases, with 7 bases spanning the gap. Germline assignment: CDR1 MDHEN and CDR2 SYDVKM. The CDR3 length is 12 residues.

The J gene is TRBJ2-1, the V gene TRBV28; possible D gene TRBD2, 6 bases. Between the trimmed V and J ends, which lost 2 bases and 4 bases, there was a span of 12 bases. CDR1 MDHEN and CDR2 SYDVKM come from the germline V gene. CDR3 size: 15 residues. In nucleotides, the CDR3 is TGTGCCAGCAGTTTAACGTTAGCGGAGTACAATGAGCAGTTCTTC. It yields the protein CASSLTLAEYNEQFF. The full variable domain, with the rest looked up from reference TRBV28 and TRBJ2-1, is DVKVTQSSRYLVKRTGEKVFLECVQDMDHENMFWYRQDPGLGLRLIYFSYDVKMKEKGDIPEGYSVSREKKERFSLILESASTNQTSMYLCASSLTLAEYNEQFFGPGTRLTVL.

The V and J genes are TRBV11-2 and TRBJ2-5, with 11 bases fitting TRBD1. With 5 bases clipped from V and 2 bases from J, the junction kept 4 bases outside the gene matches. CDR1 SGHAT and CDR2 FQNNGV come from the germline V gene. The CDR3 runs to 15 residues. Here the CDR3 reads CASSPGTGGQETQYF. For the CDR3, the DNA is TGTGCCAGCAGCCCCGGGACAGGGGGTCAAGAGACCCAGTACTTC.

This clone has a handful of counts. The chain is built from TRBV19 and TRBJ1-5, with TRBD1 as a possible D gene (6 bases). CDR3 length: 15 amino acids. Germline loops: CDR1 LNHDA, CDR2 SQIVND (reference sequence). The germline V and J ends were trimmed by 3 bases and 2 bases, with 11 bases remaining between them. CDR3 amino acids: CASSIQAGGNQPQHF. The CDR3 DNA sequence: TGTGCCAGTAGTATCCAGGCAGGGGGCAATCAGCCCCAGCATTTT.

CDR3 region: CASSLSREFMNTEAFF. CDR3 nucleotides: TGTGCCAGCAGCTTATCAAGGGAGTTCATGAACACTGAAGCTTTCTTT. The chain has TRBV7-2 and TRBJ1-1, with D hard to call. In germline, CDR1 is SGHTA, CDR2 FQGNSA. Between the trimmed V and J ends, which lost 2 bases and 0 bases, there was a span of 13 bases. The CDR3 has 16 amino acids.

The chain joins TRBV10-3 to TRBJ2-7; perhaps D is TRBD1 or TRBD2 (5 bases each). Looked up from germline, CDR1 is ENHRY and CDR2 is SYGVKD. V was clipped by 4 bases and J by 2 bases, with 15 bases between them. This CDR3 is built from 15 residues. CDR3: CAISGTIGAPYEQYF. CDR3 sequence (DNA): TGTGCCATCAGTGGGACGATCGGGGCCCCCTACGAGCAGTACTTC.

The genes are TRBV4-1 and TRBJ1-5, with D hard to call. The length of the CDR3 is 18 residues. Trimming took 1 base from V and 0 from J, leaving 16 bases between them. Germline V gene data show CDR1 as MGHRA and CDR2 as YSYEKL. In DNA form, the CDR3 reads TGCGCCAGCAGCCAAGTGGGCCGGAGTGCCTATAGCAATCAGCCCCAGCATTTT. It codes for CASSQVGRSAYSNQPQHF.

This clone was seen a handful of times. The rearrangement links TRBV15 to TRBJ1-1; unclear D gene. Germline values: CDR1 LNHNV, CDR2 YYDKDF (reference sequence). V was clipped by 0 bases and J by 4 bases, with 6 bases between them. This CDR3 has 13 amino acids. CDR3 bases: TGTGCCACCAGCAGAGACCCATCCACTGAAGCTTTCTTT. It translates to CATSRDPSTEAFF.

The CDR3 region is CASSDYQGHHYGYTF. In DNA form, the CDR3 reads TGTGCCAGCAGTGATTATCAGGGGCATCACTATGGCTACACCTTC. V usage is TRBV6-1 and J usage is TRBJ1-2; TRBD1 is a possible D gene (6 bases). With 3 bases removed from V and 3 bases from J, the gap between germline ends came to 14 bases. This CDR3 contains 15 residues. Looked up from germline, CDR1 is MNHNS and CDR2 is SASEGT.

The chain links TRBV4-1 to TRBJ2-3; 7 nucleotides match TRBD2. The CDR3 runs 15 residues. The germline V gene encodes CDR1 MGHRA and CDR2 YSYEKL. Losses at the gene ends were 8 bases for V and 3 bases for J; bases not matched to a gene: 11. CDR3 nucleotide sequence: TGCGCCAGCGGAGGGAGGGCGGGAGATACAGATACGCAGTATTTT. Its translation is CASGGRAGDTDTQYF.